This TCR beta chain was profiled in a study of T-cell reconstitution after alpha-beta-depleted transplantation in children. Findings of the study overall: Several patients had high TCRbeta diversity at day 60; it came from surviving recipient T cells and thymic progenitors. Two months or so post-transplant, alpha-beta T cells reportedly derived from several hundred expanded graft clones.

The CDR3 runs 13 residues. The V and J ends lost 6 bases and 6 bases, in that order; junction bases with no gene match: 7. Germline CDR1 is SEHNR and CDR2 is FQNEAQ (reference sequence). With regard to this clonotype: Its specificity is not known.

Library preparation (for TCRbeta) was performed with unique molecular identifiers. A single record per CDR3 protein comes from TCRdb applying MiXCR to the PCR reads. The sample contains 250,000 to 400,000 distinct CDR3 sequences, 23% of which appear only once. The V and J genes are TRBV7-9 and TRBJ1-2; TRBD1 matches 7 bases. This specimen consisted of PBMCs, mostly from graft donor cells, obtained 180 days after TCRalphabeta/CD19-depleted stem cell transplant. The TCR originated in a male patient aged 5 to 17 who had a stem cell transplant for acute lymphoblastic leukemia, so the T cells may come from the graft donor. This CDR3 is CASRPRDSDGYTF. The CDR3 nucleotides are TGTGCCAGCAGACCTAGGGACAGCGATGGCTACACCTTC.